One and the same sample provided the 10 T cell receptor beta chains below, sequenced in a study of cytomegalovirus exposure and HLA in healthy donors. The PCR used 60 Vbeta and 13 Jbeta primers. Libraries were prepared by immunoSEQ multiplex PCR; TCRdb keeps only in-frame clonotypes and omits some of them. The sample has some 180,000 clones, around 78% seen once. The sample comprised PBMCs. Receptor source: a man aged 25-40 years in good health and CMV-seronegative.

The rearrangement uses TRBV6-1 and TRBJ2-3, with D possibly being TRBD2 (6 bases). Trimming cost V 6 bases and J 0 bases, with 10 bases left between them. Germline V lookup: CDR1 MNHNS, CDR2 SASEGT. The CDR3 has 14 residues. CDR3: CASRAGPSTDTQYF. The DNA for the CDR3 is TGTGCCAGCAGAGCGGGCCCTAGCACAGATACGCAGTATTTT.

This chain links TRBV5-1 with TRBJ2-5, with a tentative D call TRBD2 (6 bases). The V gene lost 1 base and the J gene lost 0 bases, with 7 bases spanning the gap. The CDR3 loop spans 14 amino acids. Germline CDR1 is SGHRS and CDR2 is YFSETQ. The chain's CDR3 is CASSLRGYQETQYF. The CDR3 nucleotides read TGCGCCAGCAGCTTGCGGGGGTACCAAGAGACCCAGTACTTC.

V gene TRBV30 combines with J gene TRBJ1-4, with TRBD1 matching over 9 bases. Unmatched junction bases numbered 2, after V lost 1 base and J lost 5 bases. The length of the CDR3 is 14 residues. CDR1 is GTSNPN and CDR2 is SVGIG in the germline V gene (reference sequence). The CDR3 here is CAWSAGTGNEKLFF. The DNA of the CDR3 is TGTGCCTGGAGTGCCGGGACAGGGAATGAAAAACTGTTTTTT.

This clone was seen just once. This CDR3 reads CASSQGPLAGGNYNEQFF. The DNA for the CDR3 is TGCGCCAGCAGCCAGGGTCCCCTAGCGGGAGGCAACTACAATGAGCAGTTCTTC. V gene TRBV4-1 combines with J gene TRBJ2-1; 11 nucleotides align to TRBD2. The germline V gene has CDR1 MGHRA and CDR2 YSYEKL. V was clipped by 3 bases and J by 3 bases; unmatched bases: 10. CDR3 length: 18 residues.

This clone has more than one count but fewer than ten. The chain links TRBV7-7 to TRBJ2-1, with 7 bases identical to TRBD1. V lost 0 bases, J lost 8 bases, and 7 bases stayed unmatched. The CDR3 extends over 15 amino acids. The germline V gene encodes CDR1 SSHAT and CDR2 FNYEAQ (reference sequence). As DNA, the CDR3 is TGTGCCAGCAGCTTAGCGGCAGGGGGTGGGGATGAGCAGTTCTTC. Amino acids: CASSLAAGGGDEQFF. Using reference TRBV7-7 and TRBJ2-1 for the parts outside the CDR3, the full variable domain is GAGVSQSPRYKVTKRGQDVTLRCDPISSHATLYWYQQALGQGPEFLTYFNYEAQPDKSGLPSDRFSAERPEGSISTLTIQRTEQRDSAMYRCASSLAAGGGDEQFFGPGTRLTVL.

V and J are TRBV7-9 and TRBJ1-1, with D perhaps TRBD1 (6 bases). V was trimmed by 5 bases and J by 4 bases, leaving 14 bases between them. This CDR3 comprises 14 residues. CDR1 and CDR2 from the germline V gene are SEHNR and FQNEAQ (reference sequence). As DNA, the CDR3 is TGTGCCAGCAGCCCTGGGGGGGCCGGCACTGAAGCTTTCTTT. This gives the protein CASSPGGAGTEAFF.

The sample holds one count of this clone. This rearrangement joins TRBV7-2 to TRBJ1-5, with D perhaps TRBD1 (5 bases). V dropped 0 bases and J dropped 3 bases, with 21 bases sitting between them. The CDR3 is 19 residues long. Per germline, CDR1 SGHTA and CDR2 FQGNSA. The CDR3 DNA is TGTGCCAGCAGCTTAGCTGCCGGGACGGGAGTGAGGGCCAATCAGCCCCAGCATTTT. Protein sequence: CASSLAAGTGVRANQPQHF. The variable domain in full, completed from reference TRBV7-2 and TRBJ1-5, reads GAGVSQSPSNKVTEKGKDVELRCDPISGHTALYWYRQSLGQGLEFLIYFQGNSAPDKSGLPSDRFSAERTGGSVSTLTIQRTQQEDSAVYLCASSLAAGTGVRANQPQHFGDGTRLSIL.

The sample holds a few counts of this clone. The chain has TRBV6-5 and TRBJ2-3; D call uncertain. CDR1 MNHEY and CDR2 SVGAGI come from the germline V gene. V was pared by 4 bases and J by 5 bases, with 4 bases between. CDR3 length: 11 amino acids. The CDR3 protein is CASSFGDTQYF. The CDR3 coding sequence is TGTGCCAGCAGTTTCGGAGATACGCAGTATTTT.

V gene TRBV5-6 combines with J gene TRBJ1-4; 7 bases fit TRBD1. The CDR3 covers 15 residues. The J segment lost 3 bases and the V segment lost 4 bases, leaving 6 bases of the junction unmatched. CDR1 SGHDT and CDR2 YYEEEE come from the germline V gene. CDR3 residues: CASSQLRGANEKLFF. The CDR3 DNA follows: TGTGCCAGCAGCCAGCTCAGGGGGGCTAATGAAAAACTGTTTTTT.

The chain has TRBV25-1 and TRBJ1-2; 7 bases match TRBD1. The CDR3 contains 15 residues. Trimming at V came to 4 bases and at J to 4 bases, leaving 9 bases not matched to a gene. In germline, CDR1 is MGHDK, CDR2 SYGVNS. CDR3 DNA sequence: TGTGCCAGCAGTGGCAGGGGGAATGACGGCTATGGCTACACCTTC. Translated: CASSGRGNDGYGYTF.